A selection of T cell receptor beta chains follows, all from one sample in a study of vaccination effects on CD4 cells after COVID-19. These receptors' antigens are unknown. Profiled with immunoSEQ multiplex PCR; TCRdb holds only in-frame clones, not every one. The sample lists 15,000 to 20,000 clones, 74% seen once, with 20% to 25% in the top ten. The sample was CD4+ T cells from PBMCs cultured with SARS-CoV-2 spike peptides, taken after COVID-19 vaccination. These receptors were obtained from a human donor who had a prior SARS-CoV-2 infection. CDR3s include the opening cysteine and the closing phenylalanine or tryptophan. D genes are given only for firm matches. The size entry is marked missing in some rows and otherwise reads once, few, many or a size class.

v_call,clone_size,j_call,d_call,cdr3_nt,cdr3_aa
TRBV7-2,-,TRBJ2-1,-,TGTGCCAGCAGCTTGTATCCCGGCAGTTACAATGAGCAGTTCTTC,CASSLYPGSYNEQFF
TRBV3-1/TRBV3-2,few,TRBJ2-5,-,TGTGCCAGCAGCCAGCGGGGTCGCGGGACCCAGTACTTC,CASSQRGRGTQYF
TRBV7-9,-,TRBJ2-7,TRBD1,TGTGCCAGCAGCGAGAAAGGGACAGACGACGAGCAGTACTTC,CASSEKGTDDEQYF
TRBV29-1,-,TRBJ2-5,-,TGCAGCGTTGCGAGAGGTCTGGAGACCCAGTACTTC,CSVARGLETQYF
TRBV6-5,-,TRBJ1-5,-,TGTGCCAGCAGTTTCCGCCCCGGGAATAGCAATCAGCCCCAGCATTTT,CASSFRPGNSNQPQHF
TRBV27,once,TRBJ1-5,TRBD1,TGTGCCAGCAGTTCCTGGGACAGGGACGGGCCCCAGCATTTT,CASSSWDRDGPQHF
TRBV11-2,-,TRBJ2-4,-,TGTGCCAGCAGGCCGGCTGGGGGCAAAAACATTCAGTACTTC,CASRPAGGKNIQYF
TRBV4-2,-,TRBJ2-7,TRBD2,TGTGCCAGCAGCCAGCTACTAGCGGGAGATTCCTACGAGCAGTACTTC,CASSQLLAGDSYEQYF
TRBV19,once,TRBJ1-5,-,TGTGCCAGTAGTATAGGGCAGGGCTGGAATCAGCCCCAGCATTTT,CASSIGQGWNQPQHF
TRBV15,-,TRBJ1-1,-,TGTGCCACCAGCAGAGGCGGATCCATGAACACTGAAGCTTTCTTT,CATSRGGSMNTEAFF
TRBV7-2,-,TRBJ1-3,-,TGTGCCAGCAGCGCCGTAGGAGGGTCTGGAAACACCATATATTTT,CASSAVGGSGNTIYF
TRBV2,-,TRBJ1-4,-,TGTGCCAGCAAAAACCGGGACCAAAGCGAAAAACTGTTTTTT,CASKNRDQSEKLFF
TRBV3-1/TRBV3-2,-,TRBJ2-2,-,TGTGCCAGCAGGGAAAGTAACACCGGGGAGCTGTTTTTT,CASRESNTGELFF
TRBV11-3,once,TRBJ2-7,-,TGTGCCAGCAGCTTAGCGCAGGCCACCCCCTACGAGCAGTACTTC,CASSLAQATPYEQYF
TRBV15,-,TRBJ2-7,-,TGTGCCACCAGCAGAGATATGGCCCAGACCTACGAGCAGTACTTC,CATSRDMAQTYEQYF
TRBV6-5,-,TRBJ1-2,-,TGTGCCAGCAGTTACCTTCTCTTTCCCTATGGCTACACCTTC,CASSYLLFPYGYTF
TRBV24-1,few,TRBJ2-1,-,TGTGCCACCAGTGATTCGGTTCCGACGATGAGCTCCTACAATGAGCAGTTCTTC,CATSDSVPTMSSYNEQFF
TRBV5-1,-,TRBJ1-1,-,TGCGCCAGCAGCTTGAGTATACAGAACACTGAAGCTTTCTTT,CASSLSIQNTEAFF
TRBV19,-,TRBJ1-5,-,TGTGCCAGTAGGGGCGATTACAGATACAATCAGCCCCAGCATTTT,CASRGDYRYNQPQHF
TRBV4-2,few,TRBJ1-6,TRBD1,TGTGCCAGCAGCCAAGGACGACAGGGGGGTTATAATTCACCCCTCCACTTT,CASSQGRQGGYNSPLHF
TRBV5-1,-,TRBJ1-1,-,TGCGCCAGCAGCTTGGCTTACGGGTCTGAAGCTTTCTTT,CASSLAYGSEAFF
TRBV2,-,TRBJ2-2,TRBD2,TGTGCCAGCGGGGGCGCGCTTGGGGGACTAGCGGGAGCGGGGACCGGGGAGCTGTTTTTT,CASGGALGGLAGAGTGELFF
TRBV15,few,TRBJ2-1,TRBD2,TGTGCCACCAGCAGAGCACTAGCGGAAAGCTCCTACAATGAGCAGTTCTTC,CATSRALAESSYNEQFF
TRBV2,-,TRBJ2-1,TRBD2,TGTGCCAGCAGTAAACTAGCGAACTCCTACAATGAGCAGTTCTTC,CASSKLANSYNEQFF
TRBV3-1/TRBV3-2,-,TRBJ2-5,-,TGTGCCAGCAGCCACTACTCGGAGACCCAGTACTTC,CASSHYSETQYF
TRBV7-2,-,TRBJ1-2,-,TGTGCCAGCAGCTTAGATTATTTAAGGGTTAACTATGGCTACACCTTC,CASSLDYLRVNYGYTF
TRBV30,-,TRBJ2-1,TRBD2,TGTGCCTGGAGTTTTGCCGGACTAGCGTCCTACAATGAGCAGTTCTTC,CAWSFAGLASYNEQFF
TRBV2,-,TRBJ1-1,TRBD1,TGTGCCAGCAGTGGTCGGACAGGGGGCTTCGCTGAAGCTTTCTTT,CASSGRTGGFAEAFF
TRBV5-1,-,TRBJ1-1,-,TGCGCCAGCAGCTCACAGGGACTTCACACTGAAGCTTTCTTT,CASSSQGLHTEAFF
TRBV18,-,TRBJ1-1,-,TGTGCCAGCTCACCCACTGAGGAGAACACTGAAGCTTTCTTT,CASSPTEENTEAFF
TRBV19,-,TRBJ2-6,-,TGTGCCGGTAAACCCTCTGGGGCCAACGTCCTGACTTTC,CAGKPSGANVLTF
TRBV4-2,-,TRBJ2-2,TRBD2,TGTGCCAGCAGCCAAGACAACGGACTAGCGGGAGGGCGAGGCGGGGAGCTGTTTTTT,CASSQDNGLAGGRGGELFF
TRBV21-1,-,TRBJ1-5,-,TGTGCCAGCAGCAAAGAGGGCGACAGGGAATATAGCAATCAGCCCCAGCATTTT,CASSKEGDREYSNQPQHF
TRBV4-2,large,TRBJ2-7,TRBD1,TGTGCCAGCAGCCAAGTGGGGACAGGGGCCCACGAGCAGTACTTC,CASSQVGTGAHEQYF
TRBV3-1/TRBV3-2,few,TRBJ1-2,-,TGTGCCAGCAGCCTACGGTCCTTACAGGGTAATGGCTACACCTTC,CASSLRSLQGNGYTF
TRBV6-6,-,TRBJ2-7,-,TGTGCCAGCAGTCCGGTGAACCCGGGATTTGGCGAGCAGTACTTC,CASSPVNPGFGEQYF
TRBV10-3,-,TRBJ2-7,-,TGTGCCATCAGTGAGTCGCGCGGTGTGCAGGTACACGAGCAGTACTTC,CAISESRGVQVHEQYF
TRBV6-5,-,TRBJ2-7,TRBD1,TGTGCCAGCAGTTACTCGGGACAGGGAGTGGGGCAGTACTTC,CASSYSGQGVGQYF
TRBV15,-,TRBJ2-7,TRBD2,TGTGCCACCAGCAGACCAAGCGGGGGGGGGCCCTACGAGCAGTACTTC,CATSRPSGGGPYEQYF
TRBV5-1,-,TRBJ2-5,TRBD2,TGCGCCAGCAGCTCCGCCGCGGGAGTGTCAGAGACCCAGTACTTC,CASSSAAGVSETQYF
TRBV7-8,-,TRBJ2-1,-,TGTGCCAGCAGCCCGCAAGGACTCGTTATTGGGGGGGGCCCCTACAATGAGCAGTTCTTC,CASSPQGLVIGGGPYNEQFF
TRBV29-1,-,TRBJ1-4,-,TGCAGCGTCTTGGACGGGAATGAAAAACTGTTTTTT,CSVLDGNEKLFF
TRBV9,few,TRBJ1-5,-,TGTGCCAGCAGCGTAGATTGGGCCCTCGGGCCCCAGCATTTT,CASSVDWALGPQHF
TRBV7-8,-,TRBJ1-3,TRBD1,TGTGCCAGCAGCCACCGAACAGGGGCTGGAAACACCATATATTTT,CASSHRTGAGNTIYF
TRBV15,-,TRBJ1-4,-,TGTGCCACCAGCAGAGATACCGCTTGGGATGAAAAACTGTTTTTT,CATSRDTAWDEKLFF
TRBV5-6,-,TRBJ2-3,TRBD2,TGTGCCAGCAGCTTGCTAAACGTTGTGTCGGGGGGAGTGGCAGATACGCAGTATTTT,CASSLLNVVSGGVADTQYF
TRBV28,few,TRBJ2-7,-,TGTGCCAGCAGTTTGGGGAGCTACGAGCAGTACTTC,CASSLGSYEQYF
TRBV7-3,-,TRBJ2-5,-,TGTGCCAGCAGCATACAGGGCTGGGAGACCCAGTACTTC,CASSIQGWETQYF
TRBV11-2,-,TRBJ1-2,TRBD1,TGTGCCAGCACCATCGACAGGGATCATGGCTACACCTTC,CASTIDRDHGYTF
TRBV5-1,-,TRBJ2-2,TRBD2,TGCGCCAGCAGCTTGGCTTCCGGGACTAGCTCTACCTCAGGGGGTATGGCCGGGGAGCTGTTTTTT,CASSLASGTSSTSGGMAGELFF
TRBV2,-,TRBJ1-4,TRBD1,TGTGCCAGCAGTGATCGGACAGGGGTCGAAAAACTGTTTTTT,CASSDRTGVEKLFF
TRBV9,-,TRBJ1-1,TRBD1,TGTGCCAGCAGCAAAACAGGGGCAACTGAAGCTTTCTTT,CASSKTGATEAFF
TRBV5-4,-,TRBJ2-3,TRBD2,TGTGCCAGCAGCTTCTGGACTAGCCTTACACCGGATACGCAGTATTTT,CASSFWTSLTPDTQYF
TRBV28,-,TRBJ2-7,TRBD1,TGTGCCAGCAGCCCCCCGACAGGGTTGGCATACGAGCAGTACTTC,CASSPPTGLAYEQYF
TRBV6-6,-,TRBJ1-1,-,TGTGCCAGCAGTTACTCGAGGGGACGGCGCACTGAAGCTTTCTTT,CASSYSRGRRTEAFF